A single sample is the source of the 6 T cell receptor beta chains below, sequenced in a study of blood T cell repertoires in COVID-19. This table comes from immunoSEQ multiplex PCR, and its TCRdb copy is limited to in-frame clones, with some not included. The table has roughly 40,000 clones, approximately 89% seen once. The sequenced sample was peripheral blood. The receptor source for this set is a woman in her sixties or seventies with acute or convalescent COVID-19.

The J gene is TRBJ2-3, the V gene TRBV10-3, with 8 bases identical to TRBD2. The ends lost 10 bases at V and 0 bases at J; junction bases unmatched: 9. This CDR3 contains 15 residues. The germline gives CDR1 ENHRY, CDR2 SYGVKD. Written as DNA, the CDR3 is TGTGCCAGCAGACCGGGACTAGAAAGCACAGATACGCAGTATTTT. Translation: CASRPGLESTDTQYF.

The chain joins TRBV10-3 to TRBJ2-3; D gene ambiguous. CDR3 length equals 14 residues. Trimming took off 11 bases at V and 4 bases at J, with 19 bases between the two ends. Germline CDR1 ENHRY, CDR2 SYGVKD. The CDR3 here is CASSRPSRADTQYF. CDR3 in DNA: TGTGCCTCTTCCCGGCCCAGTCGGGCAGATACGCAGTATTTT.

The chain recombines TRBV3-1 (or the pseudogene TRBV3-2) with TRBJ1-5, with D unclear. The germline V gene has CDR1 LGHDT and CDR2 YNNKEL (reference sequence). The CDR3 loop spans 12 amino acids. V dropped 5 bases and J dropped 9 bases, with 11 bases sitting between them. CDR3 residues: CASSTLTGPQHF. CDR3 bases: TGTGCCAGCAGCACCCTGACTGGGCCCCAGCATTTT.

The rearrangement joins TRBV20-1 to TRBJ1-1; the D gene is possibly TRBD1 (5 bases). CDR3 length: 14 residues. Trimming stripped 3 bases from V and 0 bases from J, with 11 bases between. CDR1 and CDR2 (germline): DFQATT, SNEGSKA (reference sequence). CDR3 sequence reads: CSASSGSMNTEAFF. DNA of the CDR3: TGCAGTGCTAGTTCAGGGTCTATGAACACTGAAGCTTTCTTT.

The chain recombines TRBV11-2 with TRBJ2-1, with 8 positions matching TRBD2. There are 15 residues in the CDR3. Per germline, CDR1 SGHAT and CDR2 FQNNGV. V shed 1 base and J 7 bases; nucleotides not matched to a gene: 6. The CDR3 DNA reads TGTGCCAGCAGCTTAGGGGCGGGAGGAGGGAATGAGCAGTTCTTC. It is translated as CASSLGAGGGNEQFF.

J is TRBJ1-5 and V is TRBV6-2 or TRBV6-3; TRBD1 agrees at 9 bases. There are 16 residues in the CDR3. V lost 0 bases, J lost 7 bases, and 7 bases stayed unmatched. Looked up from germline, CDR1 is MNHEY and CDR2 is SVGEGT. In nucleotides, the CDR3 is TGTGCCAGCAGTTACTCGGGACAGGGTGGTGGCCAGCCCCAGCATTTT. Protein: CASSYSGQGGGQPQHF.